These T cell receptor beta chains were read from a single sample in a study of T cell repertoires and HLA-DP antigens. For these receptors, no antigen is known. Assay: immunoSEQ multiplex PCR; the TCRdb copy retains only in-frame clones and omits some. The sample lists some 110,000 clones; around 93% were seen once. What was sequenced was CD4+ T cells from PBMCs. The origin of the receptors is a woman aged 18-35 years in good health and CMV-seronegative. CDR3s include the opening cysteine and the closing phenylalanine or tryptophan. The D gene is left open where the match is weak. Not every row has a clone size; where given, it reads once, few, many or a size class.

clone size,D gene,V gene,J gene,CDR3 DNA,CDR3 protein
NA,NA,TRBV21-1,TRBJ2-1,TGTGCCAGCAGCACGGGCGGGAGTGAGGACAATGAGCAGTTCTTC,CASSTGGSEDNEQFF
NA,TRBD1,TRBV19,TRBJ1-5,TGTGCCAGTAGTATTAGGGGGCGTGAAAGCAATCAGCCCCAGCATTTT,CASSIRGRESNQPQHF
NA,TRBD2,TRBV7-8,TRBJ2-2,TGTGCCAGCAGCCGCACACTAGCGAGCCACACCGGGGAGCTGTTTTTT,CASSRTLASHTGELFF
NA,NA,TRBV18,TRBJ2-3,TGTGCCAGCTCACCAATTCAGGGCTCCACAGATACGCAGTATTTT,CASSPIQGSTDTQYF
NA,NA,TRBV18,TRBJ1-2,TGTGCCAGCTCACCCGCCTTAACTAACTTCTATGGCTACACCTTC,CASSPALTNFYGYTF
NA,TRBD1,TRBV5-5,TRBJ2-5,TGTGCCAGCAGCCGGATCCAGGGGGTCCAAGAGACCCAGTACTTC,CASSRIQGVQETQYF
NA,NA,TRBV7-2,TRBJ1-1,TGTGCCAGCAGCTTCACGATGAGGAACACTGAAGCTTTCTTT,CASSFTMRNTEAFF
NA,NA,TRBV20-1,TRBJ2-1,TGCAGTGCTAGCCACAATGAGCAGTTCTTC,CSASHNEQFF
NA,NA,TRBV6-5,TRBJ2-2,TGTGCCAGCAGTAATCCTAACACCGGGGAGCTGTTTTTT,CASSNPNTGELFF
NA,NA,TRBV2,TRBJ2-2,TGTGCCAGCAGTGTGCAAAGGACAACGAACACCGGGGAGCTGTTTTTT,CASSVQRTTNTGELFF
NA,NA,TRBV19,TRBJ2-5,TGTGCCAGTAGTATAGTCGCGGGGGCAGAAGAGACCCAGTACTTC,CASSIVAGAEETQYF
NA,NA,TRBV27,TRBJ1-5,TGTGCCATCCCGTGGGGGGTCGGGGGGCCCCAGCATTTT,CAIPWGVGGPQHF
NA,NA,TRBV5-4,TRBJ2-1,TGTGCCAGCAGCTTGCGGGCGGGGGCGGTCGATGAGCAGTTCTTC,CASSLRAGAVDEQFF
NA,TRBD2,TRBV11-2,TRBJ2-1,TGTGCCAGCAGCTATACTAGCGGGTCTCGGAATGAGCAGTTCTTC,CASSYTSGSRNEQFF
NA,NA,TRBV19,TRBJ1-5,TGTGCCAGCAGGGGCTCCAATCAGCCCCAGCATTTT,CASRGSNQPQHF
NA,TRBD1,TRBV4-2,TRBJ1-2,TGTGCCAGCAGCCAAGACGGACAGGGATATGGCTACACCTTC,CASSQDGQGYGYTF
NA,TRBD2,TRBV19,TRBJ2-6,TGTGCCAGTAGTTCCCAACGGGGGGGGTCGGGCTCTGGGGCCAACGTCCTGACTTTC,CASSSQRGGSGSGANVLTF
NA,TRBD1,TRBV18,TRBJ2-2,TGTGCCAGCTCATCAGACAGGGGAAGTACCGGGGAGCTGTTTTTT,CASSSDRGSTGELFF
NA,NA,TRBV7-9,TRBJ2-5,TGTGCCAGCAGCTTACCCGGGGGCAAAGAGACCCAGTACTTC,CASSLPGGKETQYF
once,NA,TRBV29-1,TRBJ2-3,TGCAGCGTTGAGGGGGTTGGGAGTACAGATACGCAGTATTTT,CSVEGVGSTDTQYF
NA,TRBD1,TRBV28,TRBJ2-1,TGTGCCAGCAGTTTATTCGGGACAGGTAAAAATGAGCAGTTCTTC,CASSLFGTGKNEQFF
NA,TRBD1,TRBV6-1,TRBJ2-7,TGTGCCAGCAGTACGGGACAGGGGGCCTACGAGCAGTACTTC,CASSTGQGAYEQYF
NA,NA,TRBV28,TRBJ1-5,TGTGCCAGCAGGAGAAATCAGCCCCAGCATTTT,CASRRNQPQHF
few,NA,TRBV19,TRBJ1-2,TGTGCCAGTCAGGGACGTGGCTATGGCTACACCTTC,CASQGRGYGYTF
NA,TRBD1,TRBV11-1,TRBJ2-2,TGTGCCAGCAGCTTCCTGGGGACAGGGGTGTCCGGGGAGCTGTTTTTT,CASSFLGTGVSGELFF
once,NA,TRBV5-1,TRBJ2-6,TGCGCCAGCAGCTGGCCCTCTGGGGCCAACGTCCTGACTTTC,CASSWPSGANVLTF
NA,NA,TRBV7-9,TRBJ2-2,TGTGCCAGCAGCGGAAAATCTTCGAACACCGGGGAGCTGTTTTTT,CASSGKSSNTGELFF
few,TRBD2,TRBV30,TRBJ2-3,TGTGCCTGGAGCGGCGGCCTAGCGGGAGCTAGGACAGATACGCAGTATTTT,CAWSGGLAGARTDTQYF
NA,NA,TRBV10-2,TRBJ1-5,TGCGCCAGCAGTGAGACTCGTGGGCAGCCCCAGCATTTT,CASSETRGQPQHF
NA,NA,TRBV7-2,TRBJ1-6,TGTGCCAGCAGCTTAGGGCCAGCCCTGCCCCTCCACTTT,CASSLGPALPLHF
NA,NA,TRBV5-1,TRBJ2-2,TGCGCCAGCAGCCCTCGAACGGGGAACACCGGGGAGCTGTTTTTT,CASSPRTGNTGELFF
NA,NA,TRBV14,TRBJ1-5,TGTGCCAGCAGCCAAGATTTCGGGGGACATAATCAGCCCCAGCATTTT,CASSQDFGGHNQPQHF
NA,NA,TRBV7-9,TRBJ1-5,TGTGCCAGCAGCTTAGCAGCTCCCCTCTCCAATCAGCCCCAGCATTTT,CASSLAAPLSNQPQHF
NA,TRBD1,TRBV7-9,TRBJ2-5,TGTGCCAGCAGCTTGGGACAGGGGTACCAAGAGACCCAGTACTTC,CASSLGQGYQETQYF
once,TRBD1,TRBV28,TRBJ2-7,TGTGCCAGCAGTTCCCTGGGACAGGGGGCGGGCGAGCAGTACTTC,CASSSLGQGAGEQYF
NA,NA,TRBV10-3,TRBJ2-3,TGTGCCATCAGTGTACGCTCGGGGACAAGCACAGATACGCAGTATTTT,CAISVRSGTSTDTQYF
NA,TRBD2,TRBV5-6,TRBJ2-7,TGTGCCAGCAGCCCGGGGCTAGCGGGATCTAGCGAGCAGTACTTC,CASSPGLAGSSEQYF
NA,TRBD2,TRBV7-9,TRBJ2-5,TGTGCCAGCAGCCAGTGGGCGGGGGGTGGCGAGACCCAGTACTTC,CASSQWAGGGETQYF
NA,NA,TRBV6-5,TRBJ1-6,TGTGCCAGCAGTTACGGGGCAGGTTTCAATCCCCTCCACTTT,CASSYGAGFNPLHF
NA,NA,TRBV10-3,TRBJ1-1,TGTGCCATCAGCGAGGGGAGGAACACTGAAGCTTTCTTT,CAISEGRNTEAFF
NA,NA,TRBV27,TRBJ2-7,TGTGCCAGCAGTTTACAGGGACCGCTTAGGAGCGAGCAGTACTTC,CASSLQGPLRSEQYF
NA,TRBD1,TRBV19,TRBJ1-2,TGTGCCAGTAGACCGGTTTCAGGGGGCGCCTATGGCTACACCTTC,CASRPVSGGAYGYTF
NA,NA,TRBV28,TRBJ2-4,TGTGCCAGCAGTTCGGACCTAGGGCCGAGGGGGGCAAACATTCAGTACTTC,CASSSDLGPRGANIQYF
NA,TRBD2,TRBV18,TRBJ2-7,TGTGCCAGCTCTACCCGGCTAGCGGGAGGGTACGAGCAGTACTTC,CASSTRLAGGYEQYF
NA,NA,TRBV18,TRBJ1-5,TGTGCCAGCTCACCGGGGGGGCACGGCGGCAATCAGCCCCAGCATTTT,CASSPGGHGGNQPQHF
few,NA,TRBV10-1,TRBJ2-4,TGCGCCAACCTAGGGGGTAAGGCCAAAAACATTCAGTACTTC,CANLGGKAKNIQYF
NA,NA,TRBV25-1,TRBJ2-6,TGTGCCAGCAGCCCCCCGGGACCTATATCTGGGGCCAACGTCCTGACTTTC,CASSPPGPISGANVLTF
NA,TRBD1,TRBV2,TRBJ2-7,TGTGCCAGCAGTGAAATGAGGGGACAGGGGGTTCCCTCCTTCTACGAGCAGTACTTC,CASSEMRGQGVPSFYEQYF
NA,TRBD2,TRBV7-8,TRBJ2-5,TGTGCCAGCAGAAGGACTAGCGGTAAAGAGACCCAGTACTTC,CASRRTSGKETQYF
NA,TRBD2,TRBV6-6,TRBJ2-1,TGTGCCAGCAGTTATTTGGGCCTAGCGGTCTACAATGAGCAGTTCTTC,CASSYLGLAVYNEQFF
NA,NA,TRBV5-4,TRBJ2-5,TGTGCCAGCAGCGTGGACATCCAAGAGACCCAGTACTTC,CASSVDIQETQYF
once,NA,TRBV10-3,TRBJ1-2,TGTGCCATCAGTGAAGAGGTCAGGGGACTACATGGCTACACCTTC,CAISEEVRGLHGYTF